This T cell receptor beta chain was captured in a study of shared clonotypes between healthy human individuals. All of the donors resided in Nashville, Tennessee, and each was a Caucasian adult. Study-wide results and limits: Four donors shared around 5.2% of their naive CD4 clonotypes. Estimated richness values were generally larger in naive subsets than in memory subsets.

The assay ran at deep level. Sequenced by immunoSEQ multiplex PCR; TCRdb stores in-frame clones only, minus some. The data show 400,000 to 600,000 clones, with approximately 95% seen just once and about 0.06% held by the top ten. V lost 3 bases, J lost 1 base, and 7 bases lay in between. CDR1 is SGHTA and CDR2 is FQGNSA in the germline V gene. The length of the CDR3 is 13 residues. On this clone itself: The antigen is undetermined.

The rearrangement joins TRBV7-2 to TRBJ2-7; TRBD2 might be the D (6 bases). The receptor's source is a woman in her 30s in good health. Sequencing was carried out using naive CD4+ T cells sorted from blood. Subset given: CD45RA+ positively selected. CDR3 loop: CASSFGGSYEQYF. The CDR3 region has the DNA TGTGCCAGCAGCTTCGGGGGATCCTACGAGCAGTACTTC.